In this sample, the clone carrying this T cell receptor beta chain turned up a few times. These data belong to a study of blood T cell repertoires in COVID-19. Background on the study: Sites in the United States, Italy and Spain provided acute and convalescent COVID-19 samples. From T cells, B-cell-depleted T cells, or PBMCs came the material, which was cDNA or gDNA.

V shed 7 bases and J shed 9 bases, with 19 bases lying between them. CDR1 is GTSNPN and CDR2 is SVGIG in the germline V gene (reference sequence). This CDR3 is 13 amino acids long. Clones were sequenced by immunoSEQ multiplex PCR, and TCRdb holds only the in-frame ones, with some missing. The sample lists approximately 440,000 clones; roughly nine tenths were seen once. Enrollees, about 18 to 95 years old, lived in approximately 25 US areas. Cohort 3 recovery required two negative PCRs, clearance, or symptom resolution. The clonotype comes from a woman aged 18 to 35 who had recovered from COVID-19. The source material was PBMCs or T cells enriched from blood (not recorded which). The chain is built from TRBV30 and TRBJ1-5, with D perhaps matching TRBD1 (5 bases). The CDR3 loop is CAFDQGGGAPQHF. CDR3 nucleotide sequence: TGTGCCTTCGATCAGGGAGGTGGTGCGCCCCAGCATTTT. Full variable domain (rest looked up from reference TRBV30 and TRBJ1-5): SQTIHQWPATLVQPVGSPLSLECTVEGTSNPNLYWYRQAAGRGLQLLFYSVGIGQISSEVPQNLSASRPQDRQFILSSKKLLLSDSGFYLCAFDQGGGAPQHFGDGTRLSIL.